Included here is one T cell receptor (beta chain) sequence, with context. Its specificity is unknown. This entry is derived from a study of tumor-infiltrating lymphocytes in primary liver carcinoma. CDR1 and CDR2 from the germline V gene are MDHEN and SYDVKM. This CDR3 spans 20 amino acids. V trimming: 5 bases; J trimming: 5 bases; junction bases outside the gene matches: 16. A primer matching the constant region was used to make TCR beta cDNA from 450 to 500 ng of total RNA. Slightly modified ARM-PCR served as the procedure for the TCR beta libraries. These libraries came from three rounds of nested multiplex PCR. Rounds one and two of PCR, each of roughly 10 cycles, were primed with TRBV1-TRBV30 forward primers and a C-beta reverse primer. TCRdb passed the multiplex PCR reads through MiXCR, listing each CDR3 protein once. The repertoire holds about 120,000 distinct CDR3 sequences, with approximately 68% as singletons.

General observations from the study: In tumor-adjacent and tumor-blood pairs, overlap was lower than in tumor region pairs.

The source material, roughly 20-31 mg of unsorted bulk tissue, was used to co-extract RNA and DNA. The receptor was derived from a woman aged 60-75 years with primary liver carcinoma and hepatitis B virus infection. Sequenced material: tumor-adjacent normal liver tissue. The rearrangement uses TRBV28 and TRBJ2-2; 14 nucleotides line up with TRBD2. The CDR3 DNA reads as TGTGCCAGCAGTAGCCTCCGAACGGGACTAGCGGGAGTGGGGACCGGGGAGCTGTTTTTT. Its protein is CASSSLRTGLAGVGTGELFF.